The TCR beta chain under discussion was sequenced for a study of T cell repertoires in cytomegalovirus infection. Study-level information: Matching HLA type, along with CMV infection, was indicated by public TCR beta signatures. General study points: HLA-C-restricted CMV clonotypes gave the most frequent clonotype in two of eight donors.

This clonotype turned up a few times. Its antigen remains unidentified. From the reads, TCRdb called clonotypes with MiXCR, one entry per CDR3 protein. The table lists about 530,000 distinct CDR3 sequences, 26% of them singletons. The V end lost 4 bases, the J end lost 5 bases, and 10 bases lay between the germline ends. This CDR3 is built from 12 residues. Germline CDR1 reads SGHDT; CDR2 reads YYEEEE. The TCR originated in a human donor in good health (CMV status not recorded). Some clones in this sample may be carry-over from other donors' samples. The chain employs TRBV5-6 and TRBJ2-7, with D unclear. The sequenced sample consisted of PBMCs. CDR3 in DNA: TGTGCCAGCAGCCCAGGACGCCACGAGCAGTACTTC. Translated: CASSPGRHEQYF.